This paragraph reports one T cell receptor beta chain. This sample stems from a study of blood T cell repertoires in COVID-19. Study summary: Sample material is recorded as cDNA or gDNA derived from T cells, B-cell-depleted T cells, or PBMCs.

The V gene's germline CDR1 is SGHAT and CDR2 FQNNGV. V was shortened by 5 bases and J by 6 bases, with 13 bases between the two germline ends. The CDR3 loop spans 13 amino acids. Data came from immunoSEQ multiplex PCR; TCRdb stores just in-frame clones and leaves some out. The repertoire includes some 300,000 clones, around 89% of them detected once, and over 3.5% sits in the top ten. Sequenced sample: PBMCs or T cells enriched from blood (not recorded which). The sequence came from a woman aged 18-35 years with acute COVID-19. The chain is built from TRBV11-2 and TRBJ1-1; D uncertain. CDR3 sequence (DNA): TGTGCCAGCAGCCTGGGGTCGGGAGCTGAAGCTTTCTTT. Its protein is CASSLGSGAEAFF.